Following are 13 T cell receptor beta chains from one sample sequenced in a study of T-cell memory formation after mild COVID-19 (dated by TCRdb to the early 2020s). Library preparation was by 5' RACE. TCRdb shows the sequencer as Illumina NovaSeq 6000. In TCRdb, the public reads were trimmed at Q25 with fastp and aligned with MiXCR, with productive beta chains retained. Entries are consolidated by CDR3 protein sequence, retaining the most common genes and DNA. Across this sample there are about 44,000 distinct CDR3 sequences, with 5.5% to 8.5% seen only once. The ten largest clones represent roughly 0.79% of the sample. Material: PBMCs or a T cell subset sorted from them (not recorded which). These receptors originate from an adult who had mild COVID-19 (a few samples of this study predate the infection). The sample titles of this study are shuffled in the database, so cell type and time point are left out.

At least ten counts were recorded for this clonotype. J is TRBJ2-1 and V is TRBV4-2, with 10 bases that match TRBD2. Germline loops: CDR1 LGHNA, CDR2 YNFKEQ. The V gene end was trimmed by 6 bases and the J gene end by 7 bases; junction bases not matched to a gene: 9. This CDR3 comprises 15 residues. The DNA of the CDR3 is TGTGCCAGCAGTTCAAAGCGGGGGGGCCGAAATGAGCAGTTCTTC. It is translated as CASSSKRGGRNEQFF.

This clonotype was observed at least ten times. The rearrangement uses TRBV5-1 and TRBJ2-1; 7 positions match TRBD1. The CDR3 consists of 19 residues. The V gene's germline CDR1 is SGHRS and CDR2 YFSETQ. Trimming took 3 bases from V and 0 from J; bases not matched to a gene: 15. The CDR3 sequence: CASSWSLRGPDSSYNEQFF. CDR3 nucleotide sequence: TGCGCCAGCAGCTGGTCCTTAAGGGGGCCAGACAGCTCCTACAATGAGCAGTTCTTC.

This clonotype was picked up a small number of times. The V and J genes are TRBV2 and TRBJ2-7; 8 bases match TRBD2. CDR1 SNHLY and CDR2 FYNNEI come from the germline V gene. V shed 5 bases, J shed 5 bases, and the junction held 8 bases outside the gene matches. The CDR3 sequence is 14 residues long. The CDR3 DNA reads TGTGCCAGCAGTTTGTGGACTAGCTGGGACGAGCAGTACTTC. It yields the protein CASSLWTSWDEQYF. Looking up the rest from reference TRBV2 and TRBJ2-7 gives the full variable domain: EPEVTQTPSHQVTQMGQEVILRCVPISNHLYFYWYRQILGQKVEFLVSFYNNEISEKSEIFDDQFSVERPDGSNFTLKIRSTKLEDSAMYFCASSLWTSWDEQYFGPGTRLTVT.

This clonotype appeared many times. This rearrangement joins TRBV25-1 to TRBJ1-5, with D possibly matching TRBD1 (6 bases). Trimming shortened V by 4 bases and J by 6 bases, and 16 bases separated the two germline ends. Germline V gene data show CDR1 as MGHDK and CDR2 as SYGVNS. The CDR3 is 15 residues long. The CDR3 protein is CASSATGRGSQPQHF. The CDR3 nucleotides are TGTGCCAGCAGTGCGACCGGTAGGGGGAGTCAGCCCCAGCATTTT.

The CDR3 sequence: CSATPTLAEGVGEQYF. CDR3 DNA: TGCAGTGCCACCCCCACTCTAGCGGAGGGAGTGGGCGAGCAGTACTTC. V usage is TRBV20-1 and J usage is TRBJ2-7; 7 bases fit TRBD2. CDR1 and CDR2 (germline): DFQATT, SNEGSKA (reference sequence). The CDR3 loop spans 16 amino acids. Trimming took 6 bases from V and 6 from J; bases not matched to a gene: 20.

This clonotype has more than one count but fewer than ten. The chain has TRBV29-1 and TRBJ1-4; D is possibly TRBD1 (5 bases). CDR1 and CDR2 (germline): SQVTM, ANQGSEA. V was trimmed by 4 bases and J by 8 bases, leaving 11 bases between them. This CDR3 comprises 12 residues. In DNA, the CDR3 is TGCAGCGTTGCAAGGGGCGGAGAAAAACTGTTTTTT. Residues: CSVARGGEKLFF.

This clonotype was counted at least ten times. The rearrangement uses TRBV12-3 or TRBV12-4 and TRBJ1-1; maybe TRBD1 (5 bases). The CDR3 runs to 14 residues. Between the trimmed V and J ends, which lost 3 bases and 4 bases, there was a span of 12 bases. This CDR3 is CASSFHGGGTEAFF. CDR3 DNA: TGTGCCAGCAGTTTTCATGGGGGAGGCACTGAAGCTTTCTTT.

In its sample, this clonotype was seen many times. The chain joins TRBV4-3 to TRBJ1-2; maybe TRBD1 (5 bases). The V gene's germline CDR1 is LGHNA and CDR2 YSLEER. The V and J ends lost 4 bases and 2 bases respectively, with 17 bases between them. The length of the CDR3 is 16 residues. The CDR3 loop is CASSLRGGVDNYGYTF. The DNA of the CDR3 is TGCGCCAGCAGCCTAAGGGGAGGGGTCGACAACTATGGCTACACCTTC.

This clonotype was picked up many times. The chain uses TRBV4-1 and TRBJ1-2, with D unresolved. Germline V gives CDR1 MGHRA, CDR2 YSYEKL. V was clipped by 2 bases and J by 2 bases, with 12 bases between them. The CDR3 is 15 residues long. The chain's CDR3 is CASSQLFPRNYGYTF. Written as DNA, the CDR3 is TGCGCCAGCAGCCAACTTTTCCCCCGAAACTATGGCTACACCTTC.

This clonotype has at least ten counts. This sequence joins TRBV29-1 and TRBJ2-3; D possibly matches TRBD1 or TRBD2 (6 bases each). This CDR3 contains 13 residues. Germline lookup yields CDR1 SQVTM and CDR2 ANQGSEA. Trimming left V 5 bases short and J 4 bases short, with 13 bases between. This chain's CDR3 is CSVRRDMADTQYF. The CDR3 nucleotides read TGCAGCGTTCGGCGGGACATGGCAGATACGCAGTATTTT.

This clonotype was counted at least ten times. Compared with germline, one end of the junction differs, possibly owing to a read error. This chain's CDR3 is CASSYYMGSNNPPLHF. The CDR3 DNA is TGTGCCAGCAGTTACTATATGGGATCAAATAATCCACCCCTCCACTTT. The gene calls are TRBV6-5 and TRBJ1-6, with D uncertain. CDR3 size: 16 residues. The V gene's germline CDR1 is MNHEY and CDR2 SVGAGI.

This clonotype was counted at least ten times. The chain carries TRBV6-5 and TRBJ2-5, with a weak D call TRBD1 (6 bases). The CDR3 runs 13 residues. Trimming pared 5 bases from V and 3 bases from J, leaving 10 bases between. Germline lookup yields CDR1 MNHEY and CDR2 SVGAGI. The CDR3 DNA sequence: TGTGCCAGCAGTGACTACAGGGAAGAGACCCAGTACTTC. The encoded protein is CASSDYREETQYF.

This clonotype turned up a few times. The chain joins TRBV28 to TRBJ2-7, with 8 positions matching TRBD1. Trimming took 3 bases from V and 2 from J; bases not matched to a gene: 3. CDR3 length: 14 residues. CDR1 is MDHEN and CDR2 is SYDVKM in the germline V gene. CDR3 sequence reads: CASSLSQGAYEQYF. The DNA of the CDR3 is TGTGCCAGCAGTTTGTCACAGGGGGCCTACGAGCAGTACTTC.